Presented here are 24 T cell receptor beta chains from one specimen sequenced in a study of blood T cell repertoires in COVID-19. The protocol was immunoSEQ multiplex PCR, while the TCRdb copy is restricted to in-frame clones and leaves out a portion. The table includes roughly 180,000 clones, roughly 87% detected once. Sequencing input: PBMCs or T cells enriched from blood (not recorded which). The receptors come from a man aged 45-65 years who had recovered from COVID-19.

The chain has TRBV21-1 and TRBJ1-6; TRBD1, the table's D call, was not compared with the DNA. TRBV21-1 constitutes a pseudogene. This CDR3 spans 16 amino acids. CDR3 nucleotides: TGTGCCAGCAGCAAAGGGACAGGGACGTTAAACTCACCCCTCCACTTT. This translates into CASSKGTGTLNSPLHF.

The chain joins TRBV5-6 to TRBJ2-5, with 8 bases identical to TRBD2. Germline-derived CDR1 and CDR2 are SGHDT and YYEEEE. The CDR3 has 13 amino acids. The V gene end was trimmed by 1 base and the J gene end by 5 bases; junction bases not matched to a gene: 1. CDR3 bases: TGTGCCAGCAGCTTGCGCGGGGGGGAGACCCAGTACTTC. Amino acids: CASSLRGGETQYF.

DNA for the CDR3: TGTGCCAGTACCAGGACTAGCGGGGACTACAATGAGCAGTTCTTC. This codes for CASTRTSGDYNEQFF. The chain recombines TRBV19 with TRBJ2-1; 12 positions match TRBD2. Losses at the gene ends were 7 bases for V and 3 bases for J; bases not matched to a gene: 4. The CDR3 has 15 residues. Germline V CDR1 and CDR2: LNHDA, SQIVND (reference sequence).

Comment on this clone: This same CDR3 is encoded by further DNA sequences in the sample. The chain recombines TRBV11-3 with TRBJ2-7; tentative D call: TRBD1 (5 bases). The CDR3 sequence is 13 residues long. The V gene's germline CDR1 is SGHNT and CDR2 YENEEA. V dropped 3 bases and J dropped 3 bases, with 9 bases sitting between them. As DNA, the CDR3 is TGTGCCAGCAGCTTCGGGCAGGGCTACGAGCAGTACTTC. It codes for CASSFGQGYEQYF.

The CDR3 DNA is TGCGCCAGCAGCTTGATGTCGGCACAATGGAGCGGGGAGCTGTTTTTT. It translates to CASSLMSAQWSGELFF. This sequence joins TRBV5-1 and TRBJ2-2; D gene uncertain. This CDR3 has 16 amino acids. Germline V gene sequence: CDR1 SGHRS, CDR2 YFSETQ. The V end was cut by 1 base, the J end by 7 bases, with 17 bases between.

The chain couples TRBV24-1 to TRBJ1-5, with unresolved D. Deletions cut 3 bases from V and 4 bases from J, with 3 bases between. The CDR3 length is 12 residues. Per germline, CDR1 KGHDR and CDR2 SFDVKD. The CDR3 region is CATSDPNQPQHF. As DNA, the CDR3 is TGTGCCACCAGTGATCCAAATCAGCCCCAGCATTTT.

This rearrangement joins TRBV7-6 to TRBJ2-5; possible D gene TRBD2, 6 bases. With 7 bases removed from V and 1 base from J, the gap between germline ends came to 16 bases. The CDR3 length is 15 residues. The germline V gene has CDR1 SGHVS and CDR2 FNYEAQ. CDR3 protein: CASKEGFRAQETQYF. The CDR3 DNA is TGTGCCAGCAAGGAGGGCTTTAGGGCCCAAGAGACCCAGTACTTC.

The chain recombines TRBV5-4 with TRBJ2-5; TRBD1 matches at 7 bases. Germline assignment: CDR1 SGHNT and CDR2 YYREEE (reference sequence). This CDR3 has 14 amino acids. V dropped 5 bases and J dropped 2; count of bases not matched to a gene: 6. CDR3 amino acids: CASRWQGEQETQYF. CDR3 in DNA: TGTGCCAGCAGGTGGCAGGGGGAACAAGAGACCCAGTACTTC.

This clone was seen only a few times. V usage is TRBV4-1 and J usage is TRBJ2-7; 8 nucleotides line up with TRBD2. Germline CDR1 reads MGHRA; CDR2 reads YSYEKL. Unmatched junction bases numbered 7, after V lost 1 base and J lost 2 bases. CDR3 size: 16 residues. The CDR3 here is CASSQASGSRTYEQYF. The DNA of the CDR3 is TGCGCCAGCAGCCAAGCTAGCGGGTCCCGCACCTACGAGCAGTACTTC.

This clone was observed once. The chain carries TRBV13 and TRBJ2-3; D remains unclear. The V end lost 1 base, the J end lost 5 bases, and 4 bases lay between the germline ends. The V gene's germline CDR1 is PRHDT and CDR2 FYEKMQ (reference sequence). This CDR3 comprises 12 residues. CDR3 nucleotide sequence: TGTGCCAGCAGCTTAGCCAAAGATACGCAGTATTTT. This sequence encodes CASSLAKDTQYF.

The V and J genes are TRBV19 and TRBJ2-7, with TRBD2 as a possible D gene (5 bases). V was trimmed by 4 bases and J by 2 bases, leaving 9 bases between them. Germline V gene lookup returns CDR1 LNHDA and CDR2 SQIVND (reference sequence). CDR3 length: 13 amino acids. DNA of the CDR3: TGTGCCAGTAGTAGGCTCGGGACCTACGAGCAGTACTTC. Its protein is CASSRLGTYEQYF.

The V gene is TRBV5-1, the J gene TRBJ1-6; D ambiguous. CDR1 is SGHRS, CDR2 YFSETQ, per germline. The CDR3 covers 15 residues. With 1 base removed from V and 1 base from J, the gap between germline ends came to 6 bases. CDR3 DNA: TGCGCCAGCAGCTTGACAGTATCCTATAATTCACCCCTCCACTTT. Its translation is CASSLTVSYNSPLHF.

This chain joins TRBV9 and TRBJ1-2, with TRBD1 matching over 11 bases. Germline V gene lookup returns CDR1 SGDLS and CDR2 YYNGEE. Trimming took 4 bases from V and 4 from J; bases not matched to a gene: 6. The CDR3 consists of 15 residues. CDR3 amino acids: CASSTGTGGVYGYTF. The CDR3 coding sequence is TGTGCCAGCAGCACCGGGACAGGGGGTGTCTATGGCTACACCTTC.

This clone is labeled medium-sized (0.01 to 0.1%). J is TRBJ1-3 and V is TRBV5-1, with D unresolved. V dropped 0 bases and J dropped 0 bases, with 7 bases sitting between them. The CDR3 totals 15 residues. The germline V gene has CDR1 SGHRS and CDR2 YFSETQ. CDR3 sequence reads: CASSLARSSGNTIYF. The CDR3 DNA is TGCGCCAGCAGCTTGGCGCGGAGCTCTGGAAACACCATATATTTT. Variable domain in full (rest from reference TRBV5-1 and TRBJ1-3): KAGVTQTPRYLIKTRGQQVTLSCSPISGHRSVSWYQQTPGQGLQFLFEYFSETQRNKGNFPGRFSGRQFSNSRSEMNVSTLELGDSALYLCASSLARSSGNTIYFGEGSWLTVV.

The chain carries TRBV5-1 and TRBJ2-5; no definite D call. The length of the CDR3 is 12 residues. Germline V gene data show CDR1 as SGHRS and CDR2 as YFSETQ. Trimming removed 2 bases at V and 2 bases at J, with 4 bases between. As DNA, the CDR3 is TGCGCCAGCAGCTTACGGCAAGAGACCCAGTACTTC. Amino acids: CASSLRQETQYF.

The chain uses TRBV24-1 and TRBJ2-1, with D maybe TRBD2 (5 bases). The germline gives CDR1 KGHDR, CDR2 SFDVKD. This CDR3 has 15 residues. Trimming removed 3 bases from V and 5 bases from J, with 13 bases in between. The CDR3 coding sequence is TGTGCCACCAGTGATGTAACTAGTCTTCACAATGAGCAGTTCTTC. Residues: CATSDVTSLHNEQFF.

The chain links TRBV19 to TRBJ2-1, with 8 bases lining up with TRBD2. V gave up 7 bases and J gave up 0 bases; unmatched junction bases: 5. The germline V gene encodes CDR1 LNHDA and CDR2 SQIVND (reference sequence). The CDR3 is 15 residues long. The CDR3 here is CASKKRGSSYNEQFF. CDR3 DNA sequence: TGTGCCAGTAAAAAGCGGGGGAGCTCCTACAATGAGCAGTTCTTC. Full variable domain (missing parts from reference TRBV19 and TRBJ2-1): DGGITQSPKYLFRKEGQNVTLSCEQNLNHDAMYWYRQDPGQGLRLIYYSQIVNDFQKGDIAEGYSVSREKKESFPLTVTSAQKNPTAFYLCASKKRGSSYNEQFFGPGTRLTVL.

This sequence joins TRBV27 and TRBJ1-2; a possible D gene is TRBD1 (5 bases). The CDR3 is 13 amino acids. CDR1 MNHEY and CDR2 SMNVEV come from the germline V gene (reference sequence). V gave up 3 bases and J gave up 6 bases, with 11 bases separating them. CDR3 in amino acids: CASSFSGTNGYTF. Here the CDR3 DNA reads TGTGCCAGCAGTTTCTCCGGGACTAATGGCTACACCTTC.

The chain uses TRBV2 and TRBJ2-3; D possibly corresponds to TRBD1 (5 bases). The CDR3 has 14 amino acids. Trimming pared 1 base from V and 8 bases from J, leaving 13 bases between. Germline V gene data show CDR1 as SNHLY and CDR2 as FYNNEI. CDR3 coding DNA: TGTGCCAGCAGTGAAGACAGGTCGCAAGGTACGCAGTATTTT. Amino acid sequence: CASSEDRSQGTQYF.

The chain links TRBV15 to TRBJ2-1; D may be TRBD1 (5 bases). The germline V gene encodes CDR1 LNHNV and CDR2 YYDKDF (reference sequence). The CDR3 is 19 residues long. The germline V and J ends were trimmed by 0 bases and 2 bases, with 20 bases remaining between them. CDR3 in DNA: TGTGCCACCAGCAGAGATAAGGGGTTCCGGTACTCACCCTACAATGAGCAGTTCTTC. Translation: CATSRDKGFRYSPYNEQFF.

This CDR3 is CASSSWTSGSQETQYF. The CDR3 coding sequence is TGTGCCAGCAGCTCCTGGACTAGCGGGTCACAAGAGACCCAGTACTTC. The chain employs TRBV5-4 and TRBJ2-5; 11 positions agree with TRBD2. Germline V CDR1 and CDR2: SGHNT, YYREEE (reference sequence). The CDR3 has 16 amino acids. V was clipped by 3 bases and J by 2 bases; unmatched bases: 6. Together with reference TRBV5-4 and TRBJ2-5, the CDR3 gives the full variable domain: ETGVTQSPTHLIKTRGQQVTLRCSSQSGHNTVSWYQQALGQGPQFIFQYYREEENGRGNFPPRFSGLQFPNYSSELNVNALELDDSALYLCASSSWTSGSQETQYFGPGTRLLVL.

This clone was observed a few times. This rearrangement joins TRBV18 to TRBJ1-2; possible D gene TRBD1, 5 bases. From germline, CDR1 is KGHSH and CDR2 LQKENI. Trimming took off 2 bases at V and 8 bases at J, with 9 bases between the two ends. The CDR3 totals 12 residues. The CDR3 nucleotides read TGTGCCAGCTCACCAGACAGTTACGGCTACACCTTC. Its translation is CASSPDSYGYTF.

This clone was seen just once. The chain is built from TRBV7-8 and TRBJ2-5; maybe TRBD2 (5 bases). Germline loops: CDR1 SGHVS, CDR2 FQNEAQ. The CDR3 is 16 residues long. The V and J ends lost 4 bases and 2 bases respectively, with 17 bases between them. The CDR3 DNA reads TGTGCCAGCAGCTCCAGGACTGGATTGAGGCAAGAGACCCAGTACTTC. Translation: CASSSRTGLRQETQYF.

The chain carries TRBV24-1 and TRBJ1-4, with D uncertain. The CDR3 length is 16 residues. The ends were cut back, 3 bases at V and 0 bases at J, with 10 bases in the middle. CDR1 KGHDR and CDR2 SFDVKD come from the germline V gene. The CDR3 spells CATSDADAATNEKLFF. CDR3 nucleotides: TGTGCCACCAGTGATGCAGATGCCGCAACTAATGAAAAACTGTTTTTT.